One sample yielded the 3 T cell receptor beta chains listed below, sequenced in a study of somatic mutations in cytotoxic T cells in rheumatoid arthritis. Assay used: immunoSEQ multiplex PCR; TCRdb lists only in-frame clones, some missing. The sample consists of fewer than 15,000 clones, 72% of them appearing once. Sequenced: CD8+ T cells sorted from blood. These TCRs come from an adult with rheumatoid arthritis.

This chain links TRBV4-3 with TRBJ1-1; D ambiguous. This CDR3 contains 14 residues. Trimming cost V 4 bases and J 1 base, with 10 bases left between them. Germline V CDR1 and CDR2: LGHNA, YSLEER. In DNA, the CDR3 is TGCGCCAGCAGCCCCGAAGAGGGGAACACTGAAGCTTTCTTT. It encodes CASSPEEGNTEAFF.

The V and J genes are TRBV27 and TRBJ1-2, with TRBD1 identical over 7 bases. Germline V gives CDR1 MNHEY, CDR2 SMNVEV (reference sequence). Unmatched junction bases numbered 24, after V lost 3 bases and J lost 8 bases. The CDR3 covers 19 residues. CDR3 amino acids: CASSLNTPLDRDKMRGYTF. DNA for the CDR3: TGTGCCAGCAGTTTGAACACTCCCCTTGACAGGGATAAGATGCGGGGCTACACCTTC.

V and J are TRBV19 and TRBJ2-1; D is uncertain. The CDR3 spans 14 residues. Looked up from germline, CDR1 is LNHDA and CDR2 is SQIVND (reference sequence). Trimming left V 2 bases short and J 4 bases short, with 9 bases between. The chain's CDR3 is CASSITSAYNEQFF. Written as DNA, the CDR3 is TGTGCCAGTAGTATAACATCGGCTTACAATGAGCAGTTCTTC.